The clone carrying this T cell receptor (beta chain) came up many times. What it binds is unknown. Each CDR3 protein gets one entry after TCRdb re-called the multiplex PCR reads with MiXCR. The repertoire includes approximately 190,000 distinct CDR3 sequences, 31% of them detected once, and 4% to 4.5% sits in the top ten. Samples came from axillary lymph nodes draining the breast cancer. These data come from a study of breast tumors, draining lymph nodes, adjacent tissues. Overall study findings and caveats: Tumors had less TCR diversity than lymph nodes, more than nontumor tissue.

The CDR3 spans 15 residues. The V and J ends lost 5 bases and 4 bases respectively, with 14 bases between them. Germline values: CDR1 SGHTA, CDR2 FQGNSA. The sample was axillary lymph node tissue. The source of this sequence is a female donor with breast cancer. Some clones in this sample may be carry-over from other donors' samples. The V and J genes are TRBV7-2 and TRBJ1-4; the D gene is possibly TRBD1 (5 bases). CDR3 sequence reads: CASSKGGVLNEKLFF. DNA for the CDR3: TGTGCCAGCAGCAAGGGAGGGGTGCTTAATGAAAAACTGTTTTTT.